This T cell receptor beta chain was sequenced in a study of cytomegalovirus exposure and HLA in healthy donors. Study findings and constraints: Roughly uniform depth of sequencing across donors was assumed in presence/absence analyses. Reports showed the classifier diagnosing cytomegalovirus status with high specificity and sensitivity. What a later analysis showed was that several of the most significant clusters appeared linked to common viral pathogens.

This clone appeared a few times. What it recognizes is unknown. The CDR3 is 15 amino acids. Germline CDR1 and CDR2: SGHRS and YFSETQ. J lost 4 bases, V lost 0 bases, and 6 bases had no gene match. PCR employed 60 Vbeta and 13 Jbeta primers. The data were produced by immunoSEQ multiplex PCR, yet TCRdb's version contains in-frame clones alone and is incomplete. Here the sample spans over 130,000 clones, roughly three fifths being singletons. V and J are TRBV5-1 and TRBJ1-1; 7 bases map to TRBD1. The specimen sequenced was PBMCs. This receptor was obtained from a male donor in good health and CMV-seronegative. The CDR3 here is CASSLGQGGGTEAFF. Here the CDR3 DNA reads TGCGCCAGCAGCTTGGGACAGGGTGGAGGCACTGAAGCTTTCTTT.